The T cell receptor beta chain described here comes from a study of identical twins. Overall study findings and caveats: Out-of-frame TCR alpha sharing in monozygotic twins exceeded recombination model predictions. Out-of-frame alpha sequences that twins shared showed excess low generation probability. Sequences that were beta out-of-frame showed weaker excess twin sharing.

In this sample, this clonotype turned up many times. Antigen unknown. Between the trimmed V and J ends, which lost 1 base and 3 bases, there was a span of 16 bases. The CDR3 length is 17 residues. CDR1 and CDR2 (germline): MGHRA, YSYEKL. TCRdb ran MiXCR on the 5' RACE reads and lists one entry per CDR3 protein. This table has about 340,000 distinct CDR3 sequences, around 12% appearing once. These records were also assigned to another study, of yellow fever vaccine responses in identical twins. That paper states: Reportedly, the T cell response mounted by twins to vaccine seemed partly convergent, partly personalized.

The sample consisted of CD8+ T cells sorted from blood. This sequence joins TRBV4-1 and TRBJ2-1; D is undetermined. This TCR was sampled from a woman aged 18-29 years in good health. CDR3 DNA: TGCGCCAGCAGCCAAGGTCTATCCAACGGGCACTACAATGAGCAGTTCTTC. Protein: CASSQGLSNGHYNEQFF.